Presented here are 24 T cell receptor beta chains from one specimen sequenced in a study of T cells after yellow fever vaccination. TCRdb reprocessed the 5' RACE reads with MiXCR, giving one entry per CDR3 protein. The data hold around 300,000 distinct CDR3 sequences, with 10% to 15% observed a single time. Specimen: CD4+ T cells sorted from PBMCs, collected 45 days after the yellow fever booster vaccination. The source of these receptors is a man in his thirties or forties who received the YFV17D yellow fever vaccine.

The chain joins TRBV24-1 to TRBJ2-3; no clear D. The CDR3 is 11 residues long. Germline CDR1 KGHDR, CDR2 SFDVKD. Trimming cost V 6 bases and J 10 bases, with 10 bases left between them. DNA for the CDR3: TGTGCCACCAGTCACACCCCCCCGCAGTATTTT. This translates into CATSHTPPQYF.

Ten or more counts support this clonotype. The rearrangement links TRBV3-1 to TRBJ1-2; D remains unclear. V was trimmed by 0 bases and J by 4 bases, leaving 6 bases between them. Looked up from germline, CDR1 is LGHDT and CDR2 is YNNKEL (reference sequence). The CDR3 has 13 residues. DNA for the CDR3: TGTGCCAGCAGCCAAGATCGGGTCTATGGCTACACCTTC. This sequence encodes CASSQDRVYGYTF.

This chain uses TRBV20-1 with TRBJ1-2, with D perhaps TRBD1 (5 bases). The germline CDR1 and CDR2 sequences are DFQATT and SNEGSKA (reference sequence). The CDR3 runs 10 residues. V was trimmed by 8 bases and J by 10 bases, leaving 14 bases between them. CDR3 nucleotides: TGCAGTTCCTACTACAGGATCTACACCTTC. Protein sequence: CSSYYRIYTF.

The J gene is TRBJ2-7, the V gene TRBV7-8, with D uncertain. V was cut by 4 bases and J by 6 bases, with 22 bases left in between. The CDR3 runs 16 residues. CDR1 and CDR2 from the germline V gene are SGHVS and FQNEAQ. The CDR3 nucleotides are TGTGCCAGCAGCTCGCACCTCGTCGGGCTGAGGTCCGAGCAGTACTTC. It codes for CASSSHLVGLRSEQYF.

The CDR3 loop is CSARGQGDEKLFF. The CDR3, as DNA: TGCAGTGCCAGGGGACAGGGGGATGAAAAACTGTTTTTT. This rearrangement joins TRBV20-1 to TRBJ1-4; 11 bases line up with TRBD1. V lost 6 bases to trimming and J lost 6 bases; unmatched junction nucleotides: 3. CDR3 size: 13 residues. Germline CDR1 DFQATT, CDR2 SNEGSKA (reference sequence).

This clonotype has a single count. A read error may explain this, as a much larger clone is one base away. J is TRBJ2-1 and V is TRBV5-1; the D is unclear. From germline, CDR1 is SGHRS and CDR2 YFSETQ. This CDR3 comprises 13 residues. CDR3 in DNA: TGCGACAGCAGGCGTGACACCTACAATGAGCAGTTCTTC. Amino acid sequence: CDSRRDTYNEQFF. The full variable domain, completed using reference TRBV5-1 and TRBJ2-1, is KAGVTQTPRYLIKTRGQQVTLSCSPISGHRSVSWYQQTPGQGLQFLFEYFSETQRNKGNFPGRFSGRQFSNSRSEMNVSTLELGDSALYLCDSRRDTYNEQFFGPGTRLTVL.

The chain links TRBV15 to TRBJ2-3; the D gene is possibly TRBD2 (5 bases). The CDR3 runs 14 residues. Germline V gives CDR1 LNHNV, CDR2 YYDKDF (reference sequence). V was trimmed by 0 bases and J by 5 bases, leaving 9 bases between them. The CDR3 sequence is CATSRDPREDTQYF. The CDR3 DNA reads TGTGCCACCAGCAGAGATCCCCGGGAAGATACGCAGTATTTT.

This clonotype was seen more than once but under ten times. The rearrangement links TRBV28 to TRBJ2-4, with D perhaps matching TRBD2 (5 bases). This CDR3 contains 15 residues. Germline CDR1 is MDHEN and CDR2 is SYDVKM. The germline V and J ends were trimmed by 5 bases and 0 bases, with 11 bases remaining between them. The CDR3 bases are TGTGCCAGCAGTAGGACTGGGGTAGCCAAAAACATTCAGTACTTC. Translated, it gives CASSRTGVAKNIQYF.

The chain joins TRBV7-2 to TRBJ2-1, with no clear D. The germline V and J ends were trimmed by 3 bases and 15 bases, with 12 bases remaining between them. Germline CDR1 and CDR2: SGHTA and FQGNSA. This CDR3 has 11 residues. The CDR3 spells CASSFTGKGFF. CDR3 nucleotides: TGTGCCAGCAGCTTTACTGGGAAAGGGTTCTTC.

The CDR3 DNA is TGCGCCAGCAGCCAAGAGCGGGAGGTTTGGGAGACCCAGTACTTC. It codes for CASSQEREVWETQYF. V is TRBV4-3 and J is TRBJ2-5; TRBD2 agrees at 8 bases. J gave up 5 bases and V 0 bases, and 5 bases lay outside the gene matches. Germline V CDR1 and CDR2: LGHNA, YSLEER. The CDR3 runs to 15 residues.

Only a few counts were recorded for this clonotype. The chain links TRBV2 to TRBJ2-7; 7 nucleotides align to TRBD2. The V segment lost 2 bases and the J segment 0 bases; nucleotides outside the gene matches: 4. This CDR3 is built from 15 residues. Germline CDR1 is SNHLY and CDR2 is FYNNEI. CDR3 sequence: CASSERASGSYEQYF. The CDR3 nucleotides read TGTGCCAGCAGTGAACGGGCTAGCGGCTCCTACGAGCAGTACTTC. Supplemented by reference TRBV2 and TRBJ2-7, the full variable domain reads EPEVTQTPSHQVTQMGQEVILRCVPISNHLYFYWYRQILGQKVEFLVSFYNNEISEKSEIFDDQFSVERPDGSNFTLKIRSTKLEDSAMYFCASSERASGSYEQYFGPGTRLTVT.

This chain links TRBV5-1 with TRBJ2-5; D is uncertain. Trimming took 0 bases from V and 2 from J, leaving 11 bases between them. The CDR3 consists of 15 residues. Germline values: CDR1 SGHRS, CDR2 YFSETQ. The CDR3, as DNA: TGCGCCAGCAGCTTGGAAGGGCAGGATCAAGAGACCCAGTACTTC. It translates to CASSLEGQDQETQYF.

The chain couples TRBV20-1 to TRBJ1-5, with D uncertain. The V end was cut by 5 bases, the J end by 0 bases, with 5 bases between. The CDR3 runs to 12 residues. The germline CDR1 and CDR2 sequences are DFQATT and SNEGSKA (reference sequence). This chain's CDR3 is CSALNSNQPQHF. CDR3 coding DNA: TGCAGTGCTTTAAATAGCAATCAGCCCCAGCATTTT.

This chain joins TRBV29-1 and TRBJ2-3; D gene uncertain. This CDR3 has 13 residues. The V and J ends lost 2 bases and 2 bases respectively, with 8 bases between them. The germline CDR1 and CDR2 sequences are SQVTM and ANQGSEA. CDR3 coding DNA: TGCAGCGTTGAACAGCAGCTCACAGATACGCAGTATTTT. Encoded protein: CSVEQQLTDTQYF.

The chain links TRBV27 to TRBJ1-1; 7 nucleotides agree with TRBD1. The V gene's germline CDR1 is MNHEY and CDR2 SMNVEV (reference sequence). The V and J ends lost 7 bases and 5 bases, in that order; junction bases with no gene match: 16. This CDR3 has 16 amino acids. CDR3 protein: CASTQRPTGLGTEAFF. The CDR3 coding sequence is TGTGCCAGCACCCAACGTCCGACAGGGCTAGGGACTGAAGCTTTCTTT.

V usage is TRBV9 and J usage is TRBJ1-3; no definite D call. CDR1 is SGDLS and CDR2 is YYNGEE in the germline V gene. Trimming shortened V by 0 bases and J by 0 bases, and 4 bases separated the two germline ends. The CDR3 has 14 amino acids. The DNA for the CDR3 is TGTGCCAGCAGCGTAGACAACTCTGGAAACACCATATATTTT. Translating it yields CASSVDNSGNTIYF.

This clonotype was counted many times. The chain combines TRBV28 with TRBJ2-4; D is perhaps TRBD1 (6 bases). V was cut by 4 bases and J by 6 bases, with 13 bases left in between. The germline V gene encodes CDR1 MDHEN and CDR2 SYDVKM. The CDR3 spans 14 residues. The CDR3 region is CASSSPVRGNIQYF. CDR3 bases: TGTGCCAGCAGTTCCCCGGTCAGGGGAAACATTCAGTACTTC.

The rearrangement joins TRBV5-1 to TRBJ1-1; tentative D call: TRBD1 (6 bases). Trimming took 4 bases from V and 5 from J, leaving 21 bases between them. The CDR3 runs to 16 residues. Germline CDR1 reads SGHRS; CDR2 reads YFSETQ. CDR3 loop: CASSGRDTAPWTEAFF. Written as DNA, the CDR3 is TGCGCCAGCAGCGGGCGGGACACGGCGCCTTGGACTGAAGCTTTCTTT.

This sequence joins TRBV7-2 and TRBJ2-5, with 7 bases identical to TRBD1. V was pared by 4 bases and J by 5 bases, with 7 bases of the junction left unmatched. Germline-derived CDR1 and CDR2 are SGHTA and FQGNSA. CDR3 length: 14 amino acids. DNA of the CDR3: TGTGCCAGCAGCTACCAAGGGGGCCCGGAGACCCAGTACTTC. Translating it yields CASSYQGGPETQYF.

Concerning this clonotype itself: One junction end does not reproduce the germline sequence, and a read error may be involved. The V gene is TRBV5-5, the J gene TRBJ2-1, with TRBD1 matching 9 bases. The CDR3 is made up of 15 amino acids. Germline CDR1 SGHKS, CDR2 YYEKEE (reference sequence). The CDR3 loop reads CASTLLGTGRDEQFF. In DNA form, the CDR3 reads TGTGCCAGCACCTTGTTAGGGACAGGGAGGGATGAGCAGTTCTTC.

The rearrangement uses TRBV15 and TRBJ2-1, with D perhaps matching TRBD2 (5 bases). CDR1 and CDR2 from the germline V gene are LNHNV and YYDKDF (reference sequence). The CDR3 totals 13 residues. The V gene lost 8 bases and the J gene lost 1 base, with 9 bases spanning the gap. The CDR3 here is CATRPGSYNEQFF. CDR3 DNA sequence: TGTGCCACCCGACCGGGGTCCTACAATGAGCAGTTCTTC.

The rearrangement links TRBV29-1 to TRBJ2-7, with 7 bases identical to TRBD2. The CDR3 extends over 15 amino acids. Germline V CDR1 and CDR2: SQVTM, ANQGSEA. V was clipped by 4 bases and J by 2 bases; unmatched bases: 11. CDR3: CSVGLQLAEPYEQYF. CDR3 coding DNA: TGCAGCGTTGGACTTCAGCTAGCGGAACCCTACGAGCAGTACTTC.

This clonotype was counted a few times. V is TRBV28 and J is TRBJ2-3; TRBD1 aligns across 8 bases. V trimming: 6 bases; J trimming: 7 bases; junction bases outside the gene matches: 9. Germline CDR1 is MDHEN and CDR2 is SYDVKM. CDR3 size: 14 residues. The CDR3 DNA sequence: TGTGCCAGCAGCCTACAGGGGGAACCGCATACGCAGTATTTT. Protein product: CASSLQGEPHTQYF.

There are a few counts of this clonotype. V and J are TRBV4-3 and TRBJ2-2, with unresolved D. Deletions cut 4 bases from V and 5 bases from J, with 17 bases between. The CDR3 has 16 residues. CDR1 is LGHNA and CDR2 is YSLEER in the germline V gene. Here the CDR3 DNA reads TGCGCCAGCAGCCTAAACGTGAGGCTGCAGACCGGGGAGCTGTTTTTT. It specifies CASSLNVRLQTGELFF.